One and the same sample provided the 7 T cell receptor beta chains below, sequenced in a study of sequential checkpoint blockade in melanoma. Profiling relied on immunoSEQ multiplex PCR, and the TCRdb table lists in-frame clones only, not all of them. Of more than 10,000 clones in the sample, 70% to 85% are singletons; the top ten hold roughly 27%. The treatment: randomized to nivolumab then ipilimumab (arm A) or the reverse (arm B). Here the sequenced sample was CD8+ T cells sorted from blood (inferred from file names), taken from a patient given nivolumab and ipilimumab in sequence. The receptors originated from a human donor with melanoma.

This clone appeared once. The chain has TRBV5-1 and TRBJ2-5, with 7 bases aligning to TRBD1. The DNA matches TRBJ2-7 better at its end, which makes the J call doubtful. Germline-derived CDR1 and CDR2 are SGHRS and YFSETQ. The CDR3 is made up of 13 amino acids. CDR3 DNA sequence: TGCGCCAGCAGCTTGAACAGGGGCAACGAGCAGTACTTC. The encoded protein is CASSLNRGNEQYF.

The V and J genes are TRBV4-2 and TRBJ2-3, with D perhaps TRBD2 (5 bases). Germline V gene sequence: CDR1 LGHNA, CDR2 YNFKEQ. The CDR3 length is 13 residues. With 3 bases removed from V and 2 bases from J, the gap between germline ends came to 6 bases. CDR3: CASSQTTTDTQYF. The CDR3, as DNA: TGTGCCAGCAGCCAGACTACCACAGATACGCAGTATTTT.

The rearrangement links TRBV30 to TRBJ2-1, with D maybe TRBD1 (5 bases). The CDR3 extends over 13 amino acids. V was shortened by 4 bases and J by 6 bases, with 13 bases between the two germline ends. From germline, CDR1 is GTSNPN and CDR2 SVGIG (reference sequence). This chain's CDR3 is CAWNQGYSNEQFF. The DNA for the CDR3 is TGTGCCTGGAACCAGGGTTACAGCAATGAGCAGTTCTTC.

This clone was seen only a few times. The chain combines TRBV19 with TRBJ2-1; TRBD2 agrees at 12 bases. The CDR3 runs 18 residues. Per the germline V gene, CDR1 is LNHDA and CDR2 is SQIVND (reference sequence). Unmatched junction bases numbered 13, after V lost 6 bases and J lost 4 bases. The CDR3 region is CASRSPRASGRVYNEQFF. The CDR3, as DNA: TGTGCCAGTAGGTCCCCGCGGGCTAGCGGGAGGGTATACAATGAGCAGTTCTTC.

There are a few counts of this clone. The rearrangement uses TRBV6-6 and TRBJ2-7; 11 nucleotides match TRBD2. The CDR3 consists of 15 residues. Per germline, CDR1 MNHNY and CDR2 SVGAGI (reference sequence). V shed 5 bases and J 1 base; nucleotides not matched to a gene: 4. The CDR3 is CASSIGTSGSYEQYV. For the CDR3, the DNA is TGTGCCAGCAGTATCGGGACTAGCGGTTCCTACGAGCAGTACGTC.

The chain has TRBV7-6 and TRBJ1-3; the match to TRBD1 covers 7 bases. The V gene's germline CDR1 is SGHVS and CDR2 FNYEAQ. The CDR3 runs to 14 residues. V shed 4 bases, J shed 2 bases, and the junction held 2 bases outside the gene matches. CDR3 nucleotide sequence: TGTGCCAGCAGCTCGACAGGGACTGGAAACACCATATATTTT. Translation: CASSSTGTGNTIYF.

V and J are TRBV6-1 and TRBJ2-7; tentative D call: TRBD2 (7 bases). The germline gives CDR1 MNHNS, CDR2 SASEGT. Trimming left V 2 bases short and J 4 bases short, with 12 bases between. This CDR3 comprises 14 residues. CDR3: CASSERRGGYEQYV. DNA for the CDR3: TGTGCCAGCAGTGAAAGAAGGGGGGGATACGAGCAGTACGTC.